This T cell receptor beta chain was sequenced for a study of radiation and T cells in renal cell carcinoma. The V segment lost 4 bases and the J segment 4 bases; nucleotides outside the gene matches: 15. The germline V gene has CDR1 LGHNA and CDR2 YSLEER. This CDR3 has 18 residues. Assay: immunoSEQ multiplex PCR; the TCRdb copy retains only in-frame clones and omits some. The data hold approximately 150,000 clones, with roughly 90% observed a single time. Documented time point: blood 4 weeks post-SBRT, at nephrectomy. The sample's treatment: 15 Gy SBRT to primary tumor, nephrectomy 4 weeks later. This chain joins TRBV4-3 and TRBJ1-4; 7 nucleotides match TRBD1. This TCR was sampled from a woman aged 50 to 60 with renal cell carcinoma. Sample: blood, taken from a patient whose treatment included radiotherapy and nephrectomy. CDR3 sequence (DNA): TGCGCCAGCAGCCGAGCAGAAACACAGGGGTCTCATAATGAAAAACTGTTTTTT. Translating gives CASSRAETQGSHNEKLFF.